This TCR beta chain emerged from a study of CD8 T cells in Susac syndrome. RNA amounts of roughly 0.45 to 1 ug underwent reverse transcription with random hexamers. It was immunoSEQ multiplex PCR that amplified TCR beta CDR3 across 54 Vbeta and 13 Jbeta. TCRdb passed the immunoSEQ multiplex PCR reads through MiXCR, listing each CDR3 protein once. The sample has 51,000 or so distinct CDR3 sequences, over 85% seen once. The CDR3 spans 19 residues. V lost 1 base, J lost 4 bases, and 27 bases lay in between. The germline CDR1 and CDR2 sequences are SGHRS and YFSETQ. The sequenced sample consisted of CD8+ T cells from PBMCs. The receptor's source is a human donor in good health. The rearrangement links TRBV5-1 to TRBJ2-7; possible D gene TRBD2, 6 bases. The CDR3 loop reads CASSLSGTARLGDSYEQYF. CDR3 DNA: TGCGCCAGCAGCTTGTCAGGTACCGCCCGCCTCGGGGACTCATACGAGCAGTACTTC.